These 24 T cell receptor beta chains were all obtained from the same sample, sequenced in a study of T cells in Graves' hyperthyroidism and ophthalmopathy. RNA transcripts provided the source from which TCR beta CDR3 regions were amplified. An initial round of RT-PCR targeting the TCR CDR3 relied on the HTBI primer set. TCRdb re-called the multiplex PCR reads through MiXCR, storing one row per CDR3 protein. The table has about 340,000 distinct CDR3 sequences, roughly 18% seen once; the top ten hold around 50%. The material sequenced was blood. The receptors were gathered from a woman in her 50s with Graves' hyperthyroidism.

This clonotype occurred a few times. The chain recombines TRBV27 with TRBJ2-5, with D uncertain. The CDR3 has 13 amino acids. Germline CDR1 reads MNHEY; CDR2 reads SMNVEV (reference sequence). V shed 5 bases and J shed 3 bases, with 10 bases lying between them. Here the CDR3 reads CASSPRQKETQYF. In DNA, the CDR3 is TGTGCCAGCAGTCCCCGACAAAAAGAGACCCAGTACTTC.

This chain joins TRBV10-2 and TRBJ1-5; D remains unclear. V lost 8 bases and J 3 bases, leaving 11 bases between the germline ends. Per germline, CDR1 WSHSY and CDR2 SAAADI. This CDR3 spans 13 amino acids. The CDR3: CASAEAPNQPQHF. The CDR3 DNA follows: TGCGCCAGCGCGGAGGCGCCCAATCAGCCCCAGCATTTT.

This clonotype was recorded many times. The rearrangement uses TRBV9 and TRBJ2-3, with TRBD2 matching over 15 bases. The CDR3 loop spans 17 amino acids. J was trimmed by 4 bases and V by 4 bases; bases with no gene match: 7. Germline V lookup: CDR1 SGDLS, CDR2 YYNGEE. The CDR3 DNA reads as TGTGCCAGCAGCTTCTACGGACTAGCGGGGGGGGCAGATACGCAGTATTTT. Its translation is CASSFYGLAGGADTQYF.

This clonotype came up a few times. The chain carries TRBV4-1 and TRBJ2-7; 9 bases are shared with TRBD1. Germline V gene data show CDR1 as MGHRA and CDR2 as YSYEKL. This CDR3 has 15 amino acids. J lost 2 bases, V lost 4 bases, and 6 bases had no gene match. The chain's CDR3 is CASSLGQGTAYEQYF. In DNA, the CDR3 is TGCGCCAGCAGCCTCGGACAGGGGACTGCCTACGAGCAGTACTTC.

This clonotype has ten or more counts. The CDR3 loop is CAIMKDPGHIYEQYF. CDR3 sequence (DNA): TGTGCCATCATGAAGGATCCGGGACACATCTACGAGCAGTACTTC. The rearrangement links TRBV10-3 to TRBJ2-7, with D possibly being TRBD1 (6 bases). The V gene's germline CDR1 is ENHRY and CDR2 SYGVKD. This CDR3 contains 15 residues. Trimming shortened V by 7 bases and J by 3 bases, and 19 bases separated the two germline ends.

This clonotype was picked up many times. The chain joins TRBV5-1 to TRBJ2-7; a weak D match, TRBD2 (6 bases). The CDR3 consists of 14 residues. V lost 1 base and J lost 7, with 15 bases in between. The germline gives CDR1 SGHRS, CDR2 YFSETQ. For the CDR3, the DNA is TGCGCCAGCAGCTTGTATTCGACTAGATGGGAGCAGTACTTC. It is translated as CASSLYSTRWEQYF.

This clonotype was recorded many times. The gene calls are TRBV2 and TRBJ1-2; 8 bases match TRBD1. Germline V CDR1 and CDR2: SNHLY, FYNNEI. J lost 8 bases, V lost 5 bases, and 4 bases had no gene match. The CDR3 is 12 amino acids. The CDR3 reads CASSSGGDGYTF. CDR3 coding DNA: TGTGCCAGCAGTTCAGGGGGCGACGGCTACACCTTC.

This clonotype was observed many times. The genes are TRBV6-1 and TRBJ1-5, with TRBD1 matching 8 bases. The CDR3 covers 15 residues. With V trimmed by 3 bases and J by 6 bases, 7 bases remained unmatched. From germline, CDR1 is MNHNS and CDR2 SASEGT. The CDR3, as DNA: TGTGCCAGCAGTGAGACAGGGGAGGATGGTCAGCCCCAGCATTTT. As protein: CASSETGEDGQPQHF.

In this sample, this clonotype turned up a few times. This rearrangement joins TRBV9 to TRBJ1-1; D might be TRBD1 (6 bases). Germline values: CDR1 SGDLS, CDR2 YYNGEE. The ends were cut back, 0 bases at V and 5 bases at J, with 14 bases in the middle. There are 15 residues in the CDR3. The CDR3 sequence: CASSVEAGAGTEAFF. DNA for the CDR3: TGTGCCAGCAGCGTAGAGGCAGGGGCTGGTACTGAAGCTTTCTTT.

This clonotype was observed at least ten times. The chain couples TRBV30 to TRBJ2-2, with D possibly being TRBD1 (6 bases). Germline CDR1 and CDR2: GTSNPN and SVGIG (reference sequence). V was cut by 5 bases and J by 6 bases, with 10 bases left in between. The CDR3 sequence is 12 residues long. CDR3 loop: CAWLQGPGELFF. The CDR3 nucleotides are TGTGCCTGGTTACAGGGCCCCGGGGAGCTGTTTTTT.

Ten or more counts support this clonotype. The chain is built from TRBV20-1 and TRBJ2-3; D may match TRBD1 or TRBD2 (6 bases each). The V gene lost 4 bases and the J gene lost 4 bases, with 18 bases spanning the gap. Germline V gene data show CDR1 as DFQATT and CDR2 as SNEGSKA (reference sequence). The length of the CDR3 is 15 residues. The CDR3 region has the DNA TGCAGTGCTATTCCAGGAGGGGGGAAGTCAGATACGCAGTATTTT. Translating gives CSAIPGGGKSDTQYF.

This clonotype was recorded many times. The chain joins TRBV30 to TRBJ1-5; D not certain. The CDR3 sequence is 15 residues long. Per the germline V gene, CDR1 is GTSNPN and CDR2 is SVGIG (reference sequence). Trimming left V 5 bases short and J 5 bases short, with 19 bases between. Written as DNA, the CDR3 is TGTGCCTGGCCTCGTCCCGAAACAGATCATCAGCCCCAGCATTTT. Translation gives CAWPRPETDHQPQHF.

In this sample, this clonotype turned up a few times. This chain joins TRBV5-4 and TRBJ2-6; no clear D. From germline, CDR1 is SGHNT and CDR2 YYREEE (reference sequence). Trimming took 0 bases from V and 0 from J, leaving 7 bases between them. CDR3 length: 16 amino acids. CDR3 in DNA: TGTGCCAGCAGCTTGGTTGCGAGCTCTGGGGCCAACGTCCTGACTTTC. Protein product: CASSLVASSGANVLTF.

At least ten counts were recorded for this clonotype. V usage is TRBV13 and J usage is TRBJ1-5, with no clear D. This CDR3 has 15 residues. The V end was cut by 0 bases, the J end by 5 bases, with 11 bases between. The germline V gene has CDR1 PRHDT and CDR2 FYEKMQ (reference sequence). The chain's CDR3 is CASSLGALGHQPQHF. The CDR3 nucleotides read TGTGCCAGCAGCTTAGGGGCGTTGGGCCATCAGCCCCAGCATTTT. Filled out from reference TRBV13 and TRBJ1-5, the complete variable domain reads AAGVIQSPRHLIKEKRETATLKCYPIPRHDTVYWYQQGPGQDPQFLISFYEKMQSDKGSIPDRFSAQQFSDYHSELNMSSLELGDSALYFCASSLGALGHQPQHFGDGTRLSIL.

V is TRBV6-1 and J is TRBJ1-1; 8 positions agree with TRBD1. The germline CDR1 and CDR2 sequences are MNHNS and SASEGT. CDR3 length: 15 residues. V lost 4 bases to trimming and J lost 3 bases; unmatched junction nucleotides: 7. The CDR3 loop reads CASSAGQGLDTEAFF. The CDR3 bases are TGTGCCAGCAGTGCCGGACAGGGTTTGGACACTGAAGCTTTCTTT.

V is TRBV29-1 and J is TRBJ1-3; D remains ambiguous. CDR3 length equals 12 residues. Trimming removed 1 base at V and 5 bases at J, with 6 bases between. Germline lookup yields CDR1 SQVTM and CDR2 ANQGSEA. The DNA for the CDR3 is TGCAGCGTTGAAGGTCCTCGAAACACCATATATTTT. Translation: CSVEGPRNTIYF.

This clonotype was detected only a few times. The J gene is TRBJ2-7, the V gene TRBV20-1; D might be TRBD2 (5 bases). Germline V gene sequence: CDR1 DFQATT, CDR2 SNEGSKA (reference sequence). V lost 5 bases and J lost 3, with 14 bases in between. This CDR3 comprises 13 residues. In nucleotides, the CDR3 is TGCAGTGCTGCCTCGCGGGCCGACTACGAGCAGTACTTC. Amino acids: CSAASRADYEQYF.

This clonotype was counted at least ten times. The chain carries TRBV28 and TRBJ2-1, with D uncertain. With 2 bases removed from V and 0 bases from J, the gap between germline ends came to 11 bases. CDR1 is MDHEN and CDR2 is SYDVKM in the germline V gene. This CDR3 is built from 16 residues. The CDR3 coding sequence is TGTGCCAGCAGTTTACTAGGTCCGAGCTCCTACAATGAGCAGTTCTTC. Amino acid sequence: CASSLLGPSSYNEQFF.

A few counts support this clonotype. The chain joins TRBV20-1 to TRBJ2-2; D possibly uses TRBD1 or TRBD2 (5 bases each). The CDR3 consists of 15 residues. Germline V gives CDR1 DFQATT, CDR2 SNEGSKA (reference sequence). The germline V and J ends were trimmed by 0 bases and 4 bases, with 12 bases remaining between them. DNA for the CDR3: TGCAGTGCTAGAGACCGGGACCCAGCCACCGGGGAGCTGTTTTTT. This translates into CSARDRDPATGELFF.

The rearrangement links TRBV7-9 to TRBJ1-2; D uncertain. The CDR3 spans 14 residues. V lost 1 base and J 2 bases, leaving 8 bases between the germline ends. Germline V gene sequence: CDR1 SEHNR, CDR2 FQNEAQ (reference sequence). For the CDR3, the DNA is TGTGCCAGCAGCTTAGGGGCGGGCAACTATGGCTACACCTTC. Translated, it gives CASSLGAGNYGYTF.

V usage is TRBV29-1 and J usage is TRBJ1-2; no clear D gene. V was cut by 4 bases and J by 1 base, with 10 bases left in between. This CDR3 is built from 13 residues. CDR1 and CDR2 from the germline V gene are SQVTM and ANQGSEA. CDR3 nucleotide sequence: TGCAGCGTTGTGGCTAAGGATAACTATGGCTACACCTTC. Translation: CSVVAKDNYGYTF.

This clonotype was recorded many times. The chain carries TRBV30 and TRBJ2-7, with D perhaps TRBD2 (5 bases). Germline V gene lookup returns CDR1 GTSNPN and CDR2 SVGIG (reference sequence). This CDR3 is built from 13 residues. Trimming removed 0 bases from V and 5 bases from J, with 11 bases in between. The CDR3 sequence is CAWSVRGWHEQYF. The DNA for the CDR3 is TGTGCCTGGAGTGTACGAGGGTGGCACGAGCAGTACTTC.

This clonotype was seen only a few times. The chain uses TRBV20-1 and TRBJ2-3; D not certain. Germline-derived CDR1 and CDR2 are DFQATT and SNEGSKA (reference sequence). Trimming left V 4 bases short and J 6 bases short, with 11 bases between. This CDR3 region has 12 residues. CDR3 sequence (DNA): TGCAGTGCTAAGGACGGACGCGATACGCAGTATTTT. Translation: CSAKDGRDTQYF.

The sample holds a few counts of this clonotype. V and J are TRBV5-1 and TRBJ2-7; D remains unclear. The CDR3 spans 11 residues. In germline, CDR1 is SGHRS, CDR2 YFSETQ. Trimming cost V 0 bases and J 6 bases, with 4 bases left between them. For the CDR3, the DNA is TGCGCCAGCAGCTTGGAATCCGAGCAGTACTTC. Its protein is CASSLESEQYF.